Following are 32 T cell receptor beta chains from one sample sequenced in a study of T cells in Graves' hyperthyroidism and ophthalmopathy (dated by TCRdb to about 2019). Libraries were built with multiplex PCR. Sequencing was carried out with an Illumina HiSeq 2000. TCR beta CDR3 regions were amplified from RNA transcripts. The first round of RT-PCR for the TCR CDR3 was performed with the HTBI primer set and the Qiagen OneStep RT-PCR kit. TCRdb's own reprocessing of the public reads used fastp at Q25 and MiXCR and kept productive beta chains. Rows are combined by CDR3 protein, so each entry shows the most common genes and DNA. The sample table lists over 550,000 distinct CDR3 sequences, approximately 15% of them with a count of one. 18% of the sample goes to the ten largest clones. The sample comprised blood. All receptors derive from a woman under 30 with Graves' hyperthyroidism.

This chain joins TRBV29-1 and TRBJ2-1, with D hard to call. This CDR3 has 12 amino acids. V was shortened by 7 bases and J by 10 bases, with 17 bases between the two germline ends. Germline CDR1 reads SQVTM; CDR2 reads ANQGSEA. The CDR3 DNA sequence: TGCAGCGCCGAGGCCAGGTGGACGGAGCAGTTCTTC. Its protein product is CSAEARWTEQFF.

On this clonotype: Given a much more abundant clone one base away, this may be a read error. This CDR3 reads CAISEAGGTGQETQYF. The CDR3 nucleotides read TGTGCCATCAGTGAAGCGGGGGGGACGGGTCAAGAGACCCAGTACTTC. The chain couples TRBV10-3 to TRBJ2-5; 10 positions agree with TRBD2. The CDR3 has 16 amino acids. With V trimmed by 3 bases and J by 2 bases, 6 bases remained unmatched. The V gene's germline CDR1 is ENHRY and CDR2 SYGVKD.

This clonotype has ten or more counts. V is TRBV18 and J is TRBJ2-5; 9 nucleotides agree with TRBD1. CDR3 length: 13 amino acids. J was trimmed by 4 bases and V by 3 bases; bases with no gene match: 0. Per the germline V gene, CDR1 is KGHSH and CDR2 is LQKENI. This CDR3 reads CASSPGQGETQYF. The CDR3 bases are TGTGCCAGCTCACCGGGACAGGGAGAGACCCAGTACTTC.

This clonotype was detected a few times. The chain links TRBV5-1 to TRBJ2-5; TRBD2 aligns across 7 bases. This CDR3 has 19 amino acids. J was trimmed by 2 bases and V by 5 bases; bases with no gene match: 21. CDR1 is SGHRS, CDR2 YFSETQ, per germline. The CDR3 loop reads CASSTRGVGKAGTQETQYF. The CDR3 coding sequence is TGCGCCAGCAGTACTCGGGGGGTTGGAAAAGCGGGAACGCAAGAGACCCAGTACTTC.

On this clonotype: This could be a read error, since a much larger clone is one nucleotide away. This chain links TRBV28 with TRBJ1-3; TRBD1 matches at 7 bases. This CDR3 has 20 amino acids. CDR1 is MDHEN and CDR2 is SYDVKM in the germline V gene. Unmatched junction bases numbered 19, after V lost 5 bases and J lost 0 bases. The CDR3, as DNA: TGTGCCAGCAGTCCCCCGGGCCGGGACAGTGGGATATCCTCTGGAAACACCATATATTTT. Translating it yields CASSPPGRDSGISSGNTIYF.

As to this clonotype: A read error may be the cause here, since a much bigger clone is one base away. This chain joins TRBV29-1 and TRBJ2-5, with unresolved D. There are 14 residues in the CDR3. Looked up from germline, CDR1 is SQVTM and CDR2 is ANQGSEA. V was shortened by 0 bases and J by 5 bases, with 13 bases between the two germline ends. The CDR3 DNA is TGCAGCGTTGAAGATGGGAAGGTTAGGGAGACCCAGTACTTC. It translates to CSVEDGKVRETQYF.

Comment on this clonotype: This may be a read error: a much more frequent sequence differs by one nucleotide. The chain is built from TRBV27 and TRBJ2-7, with 12 bases fitting TRBD2. Germline CDR1 reads MNHEY; CDR2 reads SMNVEV (reference sequence). CDR3 size: 18 residues. In nucleotides, the CDR3 is TGTGCCAGCAGCGCTCCCGGACTGACTAGCGGGAGTTACTACGAGCAGTGCTTC. As protein: CASSAPGLTSGSYYEQCF.

This clonotype appeared a few times. The gene calls are TRBV6-2 or TRBV6-3 and TRBJ1-2; tentatively, D is TRBD1 (5 bases). The CDR3 has 15 amino acids. Germline assignment: CDR1 MNHEY and CDR2 SVGEGT. Trimming removed 6 bases at V and 4 bases at J, with 18 bases between. In nucleotides, the CDR3 is TGTGCCAGCAGCCCGACACCTCAGGGAACCTATGGCTACACCTTC. Amino acid sequence: CASSPTPQGTYGYTF.

At least ten counts were recorded for this clonotype. CDR3: CSAIVHLDDTQYF. The CDR3 bases are TGCAGTGCTATAGTCCACCTTGACGATACGCAGTATTTT. This chain uses TRBV20-1 with TRBJ2-3; D is undetermined. This CDR3 has 13 amino acids. CDR1 is DFQATT, CDR2 SNEGSKA, per germline (reference sequence). V dropped 4 bases and J dropped 6 bases, with 14 bases sitting between them.

Many counts were recorded for this clonotype. The chain combines TRBV5-1 with TRBJ2-1; 8 bases match TRBD1. CDR3 length: 15 residues. V was pared by 3 bases and J by 4 bases, with 6 bases of the junction left unmatched. Looked up from germline, CDR1 is SGHRS and CDR2 is YFSETQ. The CDR3 region has the DNA TGCGCCAGCAGCTCACAAGGGACAGGATACAATGAGCAGTTCTTC. Residues: CASSSQGTGYNEQFF.

This clonotype appeared a few times. The CDR3 DNA sequence: TGCAGCGTTGAAAGCACAACCACCTATGGCTACACCTTC. Its translation is CSVESTTTYGYTF. The chain employs TRBV29-1 and TRBJ1-2, with D unresolved. This CDR3 spans 13 amino acids. The V end was cut by 2 bases, the J end by 4 bases, with 11 bases between. Germline CDR1 and CDR2: SQVTM and ANQGSEA. Full variable domain (outside the CDR3, taken from reference TRBV29-1 and TRBJ1-2): SAVISQKPSRDICQRGTSLTIQCQVDSQVTMMFWYRQQPGQSLTLIATANQGSEATYESGFVIDKFPISRPNLTFSTLTVSNMSPEDSSIYLCSVESTTTYGYTFGSGTRLTVV.

The CDR3 DNA follows: TGCAGCGTTGAAGTGACTTTCGTTCAGTACTTC. It yields the protein CSVEVTFVQYF. The genes are TRBV29-1 and TRBJ2-4; D is uncertain. Trimming removed 1 base from V and 11 bases from J, with 9 bases in between. The V gene's germline CDR1 is SQVTM and CDR2 ANQGSEA. The CDR3 extends over 11 amino acids.

The table lists this clonotype with many counts. The J gene is TRBJ2-1, the V gene TRBV6-1; D is unclear. Germline values: CDR1 MNHNS, CDR2 SASEGT. Trimming stripped 6 bases from V and 7 bases from J, with 7 bases between. This CDR3 has 11 amino acids. The CDR3: CASRAGNEQFF. CDR3 bases: TGTGCCAGCAGGGCCGGGAATGAGCAGTTCTTC.

A remark on this clonotype: A much larger clone sits a single nucleotide away, making a read error possible. V usage is TRBV7-2 and J usage is TRBJ2-7, with TRBD2 matching over 11 bases. The CDR3 contains 16 residues. Germline V gene data show CDR1 as SGHTA and CDR2 as FQGNSA. CDR3 sequence reads: CASSPWASGGTYEPYF. CDR3 bases: TGTGCCAGCAGCCCGTGGGCTAGCGGGGGGACCTACGAGCCGTACTTC.

A note on this clonotype: A much larger clone lies a single base off, so this may be a read error. This chain uses TRBV7-6 with TRBJ2-1; D ambiguous. Germline loops: CDR1 SGHVS, CDR2 FNYEAQ. The CDR3 has 11 amino acids. V was shortened by 8 bases and J by 8 bases, with 10 bases between the two germline ends. CDR3 nucleotides: TGTGCCAGCGCCTCGTACGATGAGCAGTTCTTC. Translation gives CASASYDEQFF.

This clonotype has a count of ten or more. J is TRBJ2-5 and V is TRBV7-8; TRBD1 matches 8 bases. The V segment lost 5 bases and the J segment 3 bases; nucleotides outside the gene matches: 5. Germline assignment: CDR1 SGHVS and CDR2 FQNEAQ. This CDR3 has 14 residues. The CDR3 loop reads CASSPGQEEETQYF. The CDR3 DNA sequence: TGTGCCAGCAGCCCGGGACAGGAGGAAGAGACCCAGTACTTC.

In its sample, this clonotype was seen a few times. The chain carries TRBV10-2 and TRBJ1-1; possible D gene TRBD1, 6 bases. CDR1 is WSHSY, CDR2 SAAADI, per germline. This CDR3 spans 15 amino acids. Between the trimmed V and J ends, which lost 6 bases and 4 bases, there was a span of 18 bases. The DNA of the CDR3 is TGCGCCAGCAGGGGGGCGCGTGGATTAGTCACTGAAGCTTTCTTT. Translated, it gives CASRGARGLVTEAFF.

The rearrangement links TRBV12-3 or TRBV12-4 to TRBJ2-6; 7 nucleotides match TRBD2. The CDR3 is made up of 17 amino acids. With 2 bases clipped from V and 2 bases from J, the junction kept 6 bases outside the gene matches. DNA of the CDR3: TGTGCCAGCAGTTTACGTGGACTAGTCGCTGGGGCCAACGTCCTGACTTTC. Its translation is CASSLRGLVAGANVLTF.

With respect to this clonotype: A read error may be the cause here, since a much bigger clone is one base away. The genes are TRBV2 and TRBJ2-1, with 12 bases identical to TRBD2. Germline V CDR1 and CDR2: SNHLY, FYNNEI. Trimming removed 5 bases from V and 9 bases from J; junction bases left unmatched: 11. There are 16 residues in the CDR3. DNA of the CDR3: TGTGCCAGCAGTAACGCCCTAGCGGGAGGGCCAGGTGAGCAGTTCTTC. Protein: CASSNALAGGPGEQFF. Full variable domain (rest looked up from reference TRBV2 and TRBJ2-1): EPEVTQTPSHQVTQMGQEVILRCVPISNHLYFYWYRQILGQKVEFLVSFYNNEISEKSEIFDDQFSVERPDGSNFTLKIRSTKLEDSAMYFCASSNALAGGPGEQFFGPGTRLTVL.

This clonotype has a count of ten or more. The chain links TRBV6-5 to TRBJ1-2; TRBD1 might be the D (5 bases). V lost 0 bases, J lost 5 bases, and 13 bases lay in between. This CDR3 spans 15 amino acids. Germline V gene data show CDR1 as MNHEY and CDR2 as SVGAGI. The CDR3 DNA is TGTGCCAGCAGTTACTCAGAGGGGACTGGATATGGCTACACCTTC. Translation: CASSYSEGTGYGYTF.

This clonotype was recorded at least ten times. The chain has TRBV18 and TRBJ2-7; D could derive from TRBD1 or TRBD2 (5 bases each). V was clipped by 4 bases and J by 2 bases, with 12 bases between them. This CDR3 has 14 residues. Looked up from germline, CDR1 is KGHSH and CDR2 is LQKENI. Here the CDR3 reads CASSRDPGAYEQYF. The CDR3 region has the DNA TGTGCCAGCTCACGGGACCCAGGAGCCTACGAGCAGTACTTC.

This clonotype was counted at least ten times. The chain employs TRBV4-1 and TRBJ2-7; possibly TRBD2 for D (5 bases). V lost 4 bases and J lost 4, with 14 bases in between. The CDR3 loop spans 14 amino acids. CDR1 and CDR2 from the germline V gene are MGHRA and YSYEKL. In DNA, the CDR3 is TGCGCCAGCAGCCCCAGGAAGGGAGTTTACGAGCAGTACTTC. Translated: CASSPRKGVYEQYF.

The rearrangement links TRBV20-1 to TRBJ2-7, with TRBD1 as a possible D gene (9 bases). Deletions cut 5 bases from V and 4 bases from J, with 21 bases between. The V gene's germline CDR1 is DFQATT and CDR2 SNEGSKA (reference sequence). There are 15 residues in the CDR3. CDR3 sequence (DNA): TGCAGTGCTCCACGGGAGGGGACAGGGTATTACGAGCAGTACTTC. Translated, it gives CSAPREGTGYYEQYF.

This clonotype was counted ten times or more. The J gene is TRBJ2-1, the V gene TRBV2; TRBD2 matches 8 bases. This CDR3 comprises 15 residues. CDR1 is SNHLY and CDR2 is FYNNEI in the germline V gene. J gave up 5 bases and V 3 bases, and 6 bases lay outside the gene matches. The CDR3: CASSDPRGANNEQFF. CDR3 nucleotide sequence: TGTGCCAGCAGTGATCCGCGGGGGGCGAACAATGAGCAGTTCTTC.

The chain employs TRBV20-1 and TRBJ2-2; 12 bases agree with TRBD2. The germline V gene encodes CDR1 DFQATT and CDR2 SNEGSKA (reference sequence). V lost 0 bases to trimming and J lost 6 bases; unmatched junction nucleotides: 11. This CDR3 spans 18 amino acids. This CDR3 reads CSARDFGPSGRAAGELFF. CDR3 coding DNA: TGCAGTGCTAGAGATTTCGGTCCTAGCGGGAGGGCCGCCGGGGAGCTGTTTTTT.

The chain recombines TRBV12-5 with TRBJ2-7, with D unclear. CDR1 is LGHNT, CDR2 FRNRAP, per germline. The CDR3 extends over 13 amino acids. With 6 bases removed from V and 1 base from J, the gap between germline ends came to 10 bases. CDR3 DNA sequence: TGTGCTAGTGGACACGGCAAATCCTACGAGCAGTACTTC. Amino acid sequence: CASGHGKSYEQYF.

This clonotype was seen at least ten times. The chain has TRBV3-1 and TRBJ1-6; D is possibly TRBD1 (5 bases). Germline-derived CDR1 and CDR2 are LGHDT and YNNKEL (reference sequence). The V and J ends lost 1 base and 11 bases respectively, with 6 bases between them. The CDR3 spans 12 residues. The CDR3 protein is CASSQGGPPLHF. The CDR3 bases are TGTGCCAGCAGCCAAGGGGGCCCACCCCTCCACTTT.

The sample holds many counts of this clonotype. The chain combines TRBV12-3 or TRBV12-4 with TRBJ2-5, with 7 bases matching TRBD2. The CDR3 loop spans 12 amino acids. V lost 2 bases to trimming and J lost 10 bases; unmatched junction nucleotides: 4. In nucleotides, the CDR3 is TGTGCCAGCAGTTTAAGCGGGGAAGTCCAGTACTTC. Translating gives CASSLSGEVQYF.

This chain connects TRBV20-1 to TRBJ2-5; D may be TRBD1 (5 bases). Deletions cut 0 bases from V and 5 bases from J, with 13 bases between. This CDR3 region has 14 residues. Germline V gives CDR1 DFQATT, CDR2 SNEGSKA (reference sequence). The CDR3 DNA reads TGCAGTGCTAGAGAAGGGGCCCAACGGGAGACCCAGTACTTC. It translates to CSAREGAQRETQYF.

This clonotype was picked up many times. This rearrangement joins TRBV11-1 to TRBJ1-1; D is unclear. In germline, CDR1 is SGHAT, CDR2 FQDESV (reference sequence). The V end lost 5 bases, the J end lost 6 bases, and 10 bases lay between the germline ends. The CDR3 runs 12 residues. CDR3 sequence (DNA): TGTGCCAGCAGCCCCAAGGGAGCTGAAGCTTTCTTT. Its translation is CASSPKGAEAFF.

This clonotype has more than one count but fewer than ten. The chain employs TRBV5-1 and TRBJ2-3, with 10 bases aligning to TRBD1. Per the germline V gene, CDR1 is SGHRS and CDR2 is YFSETQ. The CDR3 contains 18 residues. Trimming took 2 bases from V and 5 from J; bases not matched to a gene: 14. CDR3 in DNA: TGCGCCAGCAGCTTAAAATCCCCCGGGACAGGGGCCGGAGATACGCAGTATTTT. Encoded protein: CASSLKSPGTGAGDTQYF.

This clonotype came up many times. The J gene is TRBJ2-1, the V gene TRBV11-2; 7 positions agree with TRBD1. J lost 4 bases, V lost 5 bases, and 5 bases had no gene match. This CDR3 spans 14 amino acids. The germline gives CDR1 SGHAT, CDR2 FQNNGV. CDR3 DNA: TGTGCCAGCAGCACAGGGACAGCGTACAATGAGCAGTTCTTC. This sequence encodes CASSTGTAYNEQFF.